One sample yielded the 8 T cell receptor beta chains listed below, sequenced in a study of tumor-infiltrating lymphocytes in primary liver carcinoma. Both blood RNA, taken from unsorted whole blood, and germline DNA were extracted. Production of TCR beta cDNA used 400 to 650 ng total RNA together with a constant-region primer. Investigators got TCR beta libraries out of three nested multiplex PCR rounds, done with slightly modified ARM-PCR. The opening two PCR rounds, about 10 cycles each, paired TRBV1-TRBV30 forward primers with a C-beta reverse primer. MiXCR was run by TCRdb on the multiplex PCR reads, yielding one entry per CDR3 protein. Here the sample spans about 300,000 distinct CDR3 sequences, around three fifths being singletons. Sequenced material: peripheral blood. The source is a man aged 35-49 years with primary liver carcinoma and hepatitis B virus infection.

With respect to this clonotype: As the CDR3 is not closed by the conserved phenylalanine or tryptophan, this likely results from a read error. V usage is TRBV6-1 and J usage is TRBJ2-1; D may be TRBD1 (10 bases). Between the trimmed V and J ends, which lost 6 bases and 7 bases, there was a span of 28 bases. The length of the CDR3 is 18 residues. In germline, CDR1 is MNHNS, CDR2 SASEGT. DNA for the CDR3: TGTGCCAGCAGCCGACAGGGGGCTCAGAGACTAGCGGATAATGAGCAGTTCATC. It is translated as CASSRQGAQRLADNEQFI.

This clonotype was found a few times. The chain joins TRBV6-1 to TRBJ1-5; 9 positions match TRBD1. Germline lookup yields CDR1 MNHNS and CDR2 SASEGT. Trimming took 4 bases from V and 2 from J; bases not matched to a gene: 6. The CDR3 sequence is 16 residues long. DNA of the CDR3: TGTGCCAGCAGTGCCTCGGGACAGGGTCGCAATCAGCCCCAGCATTTT. It translates to CASSASGQGRNQPQHF.

Remarks on this clonotype: Given the absence of the conserved phenylalanine or tryptophan at the CDR3 end, a read error is likely. This rearrangement joins TRBV28 to TRBJ2-7; D possibly matches TRBD1 or TRBD2 (5 bases each). Between the trimmed V and J ends, which lost 7 bases and 1 base, there was a span of 11 bases. From germline, CDR1 is MDHEN and CDR2 SYDVKM. CDR3 length: 13 residues. CDR3 sequence (DNA): TGTGCCAGCACCCCGGGGCAATCCTACGAGCAGTACTTA. It specifies CASTPGQSYEQYL.

V usage is TRBV28 and J usage is TRBJ1-1, with D possibly TRBD1 on 5 matching bases. Between the trimmed V and J ends, which lost 6 bases and 5 bases, there was a span of 16 bases. The CDR3 spans 14 residues. Germline V lookup: CDR1 MDHEN, CDR2 SYDVKM. DNA of the CDR3: TGTGCCAGCAGCCACGCCGGCGAGGGGACTGAAGCTTTCTTT. Its translation: CASSHAGEGTEAFF. The variable domain in full, with the rest retrieved from reference TRBV28 and TRBJ1-1, is DVKVTQSSRYLVKRTGEKVFLECVQDMDHENMFWYRQDPGLGLRLIYFSYDVKMKEKGDIPEGYSVSREKKERFSLILESASTNQTSMYLCASSHAGEGTEAFFGQGTRLTVV.

Comments on this clonotype: The junction departs from germline at one end; a sequencing error may be responsible. This chain joins TRBV12-3 or TRBV12-4 and TRBJ1-5; D is possibly TRBD1 (5 bases). The length of the CDR3 is 15 residues. CDR3 bases: TGTGTCAGCACTATTGCCGGGCCCGGGGGTCAGCCCCAGCATTTT. It specifies CVSTIAGPGGQPQHF.

There are a few counts of this clonotype. A much larger clone lies a single base off, so this may be a read error. V and J are TRBV6-5 and TRBJ2-7, with TRBD1 identical over 8 bases. Germline V gives CDR1 MNHEY, CDR2 SVGAGI. The CDR3 runs to 14 residues. This chain's CDR3 is CTSSYRGAPTEQYF. CDR3 DNA: TGTACCAGCAGTTACAGGGGGGCGCCGACCGAGCAGTACTTC.

This chain connects TRBV5-1 to TRBJ2-5, with a tentative D call TRBD1 (6 bases). Deletions cut 3 bases from V and 4 bases from J, with 13 bases between. This CDR3 comprises 14 residues. The germline V gene encodes CDR1 SGHRS and CDR2 YFSETQ. The CDR3 region is CASSWQGIPETQYF. The CDR3 bases are TGCGCCAGCAGCTGGCAGGGGATCCCAGAGACCCAGTACTTC. Complete variable domain (other parts from reference TRBV5-1 and TRBJ2-5): KAGVTQTPRYLIKTRGQQVTLSCSPISGHRSVSWYQQTPGQGLQFLFEYFSETQRNKGNFPGRFSGRQFSNSRSEMNVSTLELGDSALYLCASSWQGIPETQYFGPGTRLLVL.

The sample holds a few counts of this clonotype. The chain recombines TRBV7-8 with TRBJ2-1, with D uncertain. The V gene lost 0 bases and the J gene lost 6 bases, with 6 bases spanning the gap. The CDR3 length is 13 residues. CDR1 SGHVS and CDR2 FQNEAQ come from the germline V gene. CDR3 protein: CASSLAVSNEQFF. For the CDR3, the DNA is TGTGCCAGCAGCTTAGCGGTTTCCAATGAGCAGTTCTTC. Supplemented by reference TRBV7-8 and TRBJ2-1, the full variable domain reads GAGVSQSPRYKVAKRGQDVALRCDPISGHVSLFWYQQALGQGPEFLTYFQNEAQLDKSGLPSDRFFAERPEGSVSTLKIQRTQQEDSAVYLCASSLAVSNEQFFGPGTRLTVL.